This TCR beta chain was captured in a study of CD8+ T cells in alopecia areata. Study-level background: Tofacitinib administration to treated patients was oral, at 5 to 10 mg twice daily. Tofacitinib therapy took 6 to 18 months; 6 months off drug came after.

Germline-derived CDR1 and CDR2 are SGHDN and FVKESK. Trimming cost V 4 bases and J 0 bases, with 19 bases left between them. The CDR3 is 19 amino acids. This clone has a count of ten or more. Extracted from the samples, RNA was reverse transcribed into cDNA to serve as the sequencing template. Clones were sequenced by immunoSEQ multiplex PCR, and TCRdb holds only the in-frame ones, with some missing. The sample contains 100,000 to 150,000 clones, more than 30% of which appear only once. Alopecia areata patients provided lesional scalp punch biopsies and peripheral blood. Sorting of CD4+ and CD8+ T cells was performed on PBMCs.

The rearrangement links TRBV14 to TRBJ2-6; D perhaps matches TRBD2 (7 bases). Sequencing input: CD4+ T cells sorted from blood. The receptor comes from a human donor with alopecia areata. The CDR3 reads CASSLNSFRGGSGANVLTF. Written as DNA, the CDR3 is TGTGCCAGCAGCCTCAACTCCTTTAGGGGGGGCTCTGGGGCCAACGTCCTGACTTTC.